Listed below are T cell receptor beta chains from one sample, sequenced in a study of OX40 agonist ivuxolimab in advanced cancers. The data were produced by immunoSEQ multiplex PCR, yet TCRdb's version contains in-frame clones alone and is incomplete. The table lists approximately 74,000 clones, about 90% of them singletons. Sequenced material: CD4+ or CD8+ T cells sorted from blood, taken in a trial of the OX40 agonist ivuxolimab. These receptors were obtained from an adult with an advanced solid tumor such as melanoma, head and neck, liver or kidney cancer. Both conserved end residues are part of each CDR3. A D gene is named only where the DNA matches it firmly. The size entry is marked missing in some rows and otherwise reads once, few, many or a size class.

CDR3 length,J gene,V gene,D gene,clone size,CDR3 protein,CDR3 DNA
14,TRBJ2-2,TRBV5-4,NA,NA,CASSLDRGGGELFF,TGTGCCAGCAGCTTGGACAGGGGAGGCGGGGAGCTGTTTTTT
13,TRBJ2-3,TRBV19,NA,NA,CASRYGQPDTQYF,TGTGCCAGCCGATACGGACAGCCAGATACGCAGTATTTT
12,TRBJ2-7,TRBV6-5,NA,NA,CASSPGMYEQYF,TGTGCCAGCAGCCCCGGCATGTACGAGCAGTACTTC
16,TRBJ2-4,TRBV29-1,TRBD2,once,CSVEDAGGVGKNIQYF,TGCAGCGTTGAAGATGCGGGGGGTGTGGGCAAAAACATTCAGTACTTC
14,TRBJ2-7,TRBV4-1,TRBD1,NA,CASSHSGQTYEQYF,TGCGCCAGCAGCCATTCGGGACAGACCTACGAGCAGTACTTC
15,TRBJ1-1,TRBV30,NA,NA,CAWSVRQLLNTEAFF,TGTGCCTGGAGTGTAAGACAGCTTCTGAACACTGAAGCTTTCTTT
15,TRBJ2-5,TRBV5-4,TRBD2,NA,CASSFLADIQETQYF,TGTGCCAGCAGCTTCCTAGCGGACATTCAAGAGACCCAGTACTTC
13,TRBJ2-7,TRBV27,NA,once,CASSLSYGYEQYF,TGTGCCAGCAGTTTATCTTACGGGTACGAGCAGTACTTC
16,TRBJ2-1,TRBV5-4,TRBD2,NA,CASSFGGRGAYNEQFF,TGTGCCAGCAGCTTTGGTGGGAGGGGCGCCTACAATGAGCAGTTCTTC
14,TRBJ2-2,TRBV5-1,NA,NA,CASSLYPDTGELFF,TGCGCCAGCAGCTTGTATCCGGACACCGGGGAGCTGTTTTTT
13,TRBJ1-5,TRBV9,NA,NA,CASSSTVNQPQHF,TGTGCCAGCAGCTCGACGGTTAATCAGCCCCAGCATTTT
14,TRBJ2-7,TRBV9,TRBD1,NA,CASSVGQGGYEQYF,TGTGCCAGCAGCGTCGGACAGGGTGGGTACGAGCAGTACTTC
13,TRBJ1-1,TRBV6-1,NA,NA,CASSEGTNYEAFF,TGTGCCAGCAGTGAAGGGACAAATTATGAAGCTTTCTTT
16,TRBJ2-3,TRBV28,NA,NA,CASSPPRGGFPDTQYF,TGTGCCAGCAGTCCCCCCCGCGGAGGGTTTCCAGATACGCAGTATTTT
14,TRBJ2-6,TRBV27,NA,NA,CASSPGYGANVLTF,TGTGCCAGCTCCCCCGGGTATGGGGCCAACGTCCTGACTTTC
13,TRBJ1-1,TRBV27,TRBD1,NA,CASTPQGATEAFF,TGTGCCAGCACCCCGCAGGGGGCCACTGAAGCTTTCTTT
14,TRBJ1-5,TRBV28,TRBD1,few,CASSLRTGFQPQHF,TGTGCCAGCAGTCTCCGGACAGGGTTTCAGCCCCAGCATTTT
14,TRBJ1-1,TRBV12-5,NA,NA,CASGLNAGFTEAFF,TGTGCTAGTGGTTTGAATGCGGGGTTCACTGAAGCTTTCTTT
15,TRBJ1-3,TRBV6-5,NA,NA,CASSYSGGTGNTIYF,TGTGCCAGCAGTTACTCGGGGGGTACTGGAAACACCATATATTTT
15,TRBJ2-7,TRBV28,TRBD2,NA,CASSPAGGGLNEQYF,TGTGCCAGCAGTCCCGCTGGGGGGGGTTTAAACGAGCAGTACTTC
13,TRBJ2-7,TRBV6-6,NA,NA,CASSYGWNYEQYF,TGTGCCAGCAGTTACGGGTGGAACTACGAGCAGTACTTC
16,TRBJ2-1,TRBV4-3,NA,few,CASSQDGTDSYNEQFF,TGCGCCAGCAGCCAAGATGGAACGGACTCCTACAATGAGCAGTTCTTC
16,TRBJ1-1,TRBV2,NA,NA,CASRKSWEGRITEAFF,TGTGCCAGCAGAAAGTCTTGGGAGGGGCGCATCACTGAAGCTTTCTTT
13,TRBJ2-7,TRBV14,NA,NA,CASSQVTAWEQYF,TGTGCCAGCAGCCAAGTGACGGCTTGGGAGCAGTACTTC
14,TRBJ1-2,TRBV5-5,NA,NA,CASSPTATGYGYTF,TGTGCCAGCAGCCCTACAGCCACCGGTTATGGCTACACCTTC
15,TRBJ1-1,TRBV4-1,TRBD1,NA,CASSQVGTGGTEAFF,TGCGCCAGCAGCCAAGTAGGGACAGGGGGCACTGAAGCTTTCTTT
13,TRBJ1-2,TRBV7-9,TRBD1,NA,CASSRQGLWGYTF,TGTGCCAGCAGCCGACAGGGGCTTTGGGGCTACACCTTC
17,TRBJ1-4,TRBV6-1,TRBD1,NA,CASSGVMSIGGQEKLFF,TGTGCCAGCAGTGGGGTGATGTCGATAGGGGGCCAGGAAAAACTGTTTTTT
14,TRBJ2-1,TRBV4-3,NA,NA,CASSRSASYNEQFF,TGCGCCAGCAGCAGGTCGGCCTCCTACAATGAGCAGTTCTTC
14,TRBJ2-5,TRBV7-2,NA,NA,CASSPSAREETQYF,TGTGCCAGCAGCCCGAGCGCCAGGGAGGAGACCCAGTACTTC
15,TRBJ1-5,TRBV4-3,NA,NA,CASSQGLSSNQPQHF,TGCGCCAGCAGCCAAGGGTTGAGTAGCAATCAGCCCCAGCATTTT
16,TRBJ2-5,TRBV13,TRBD1,NA,CASSTTDRSDQETQYF,TGTGCCAGCAGCACAACGGACAGGTCCGACCAAGAGACCCAGTACTTC
15,TRBJ2-3,TRBV6-1,TRBD1,NA,CASSVQGAGTDTQYF,TGTGCCAGCAGTGTACAGGGGGCAGGCACAGATACGCAGTATTTT
16,TRBJ2-1,TRBV10-3,NA,once,CAISEVDFSLYNEQFF,TGTGCCATCAGTGAGGTGGACTTCTCCCTCTACAATGAGCAGTTCTTC
15,TRBJ2-5,TRBV7-6,TRBD2,once,CASSSRTSGVETQYF,TGTGCCAGCAGCTCACGGACTAGCGGGGTTGAGACCCAGTACTTC
15,TRBJ1-1,TRBV19,NA,few,CASSIGYQTNTEAFF,TGTGCCAGTAGTATAGGATACCAGACCAACACTGAAGCTTTCTTT
14,TRBJ1-2,TRBV14,NA,NA,CASSQESRDYGYTF,TGTGCCAGCAGCCAAGAGTCCAGGGACTATGGCTACACCTTC
12,TRBJ2-7,TRBV30,NA,NA,CAWGGGVYEQYF,TGTGCCTGGGGAGGAGGGGTCTACGAGCAGTACTTC
14,TRBJ1-1,TRBV7-3,NA,NA,CASSPTADNTEAFF,TGTGCCAGCAGCCCGACGGCGGATAACACTGAAGCTTTCTTT
15,TRBJ2-7,TRBV27,NA,NA,CASSFYGTGGYEQYF,TGTGCCAGCAGTTTCTACGGGACCGGCGGGTACGAGCAGTACTTC
12,TRBJ1-2,TRBV13,NA,NA,CASSVGDYGYTF,TGTGCCAGCAGCGTAGGGGACTATGGCTACACCTTC
15,TRBJ2-5,TRBV5-8,NA,NA,CASRAAGLQWETQYF,TGTGCCAGCAGAGCCGCAGGACTGCAATGGGAGACCCAGTACTTC
13,TRBJ2-6,TRBV27,NA,NA,CASSISGANVLTF,TGTGCCAGCAGTATATCTGGGGCCAACGTCCTGACTTTC
10,TRBJ2-1,TRBV6-1,NA,NA,CASSGTRQFF,TGTGCCAGTTCCGGGACTCGGCAGTTCTTC
15,TRBJ2-5,TRBV7-9,TRBD1,NA,CASSFRQGEQETQYF,TGTGCCAGCAGCTTCCGACAGGGGGAACAAGAGACCCAGTACTTC
15,TRBJ1-1,TRBV7-9,NA,once,CASSTHGRGNTEAFF,TGTGCCAGCAGTACCCACGGTAGGGGAAACACTGAAGCTTTCTTT
13,TRBJ2-7,TRBV19,TRBD1,NA,CASSNVQGAEQYF,TGTGCCAGTAGTAACGTACAGGGGGCCGAGCAGTACTTC
17,TRBJ2-3,TRBV4-3,NA,NA,CASSQEGLLSSTDTQYF,TGCGCCAGCAGCCAAGAGGGACTGTTATCTAGCACAGATACGCAGTATTTT
15,TRBJ2-1,TRBV6-5,NA,NA,CASGVGRFSYNEQFF,TGTGCCAGCGGGGTGGGGAGGTTTTCCTACAATGAGCAGTTCTTC
19,TRBJ2-1,TRBV4-2,TRBD2,NA,CASSQEGTSGGAGYNEQFF,TGTGCCAGCAGCCAAGAGGGGACTAGCGGGGGGGCCGGGTACAATGAGCAGTTCTTC
16,TRBJ1-5,TRBV30,TRBD1,NA,CAWSAITGQEVRPQHF,TGTGCCTGGAGTGCCATCACGGGACAGGAGGTTAGGCCCCAGCATTTT
16,TRBJ2-2,TRBV19,NA,once,CASTREDRVHTGELFF,TGTGCCAGTACTCGGGAGGACAGGGTACACACCGGGGAGCTGTTTTTT
14,TRBJ1-2,TRBV4-3,NA,NA,CASSQDRMVYGYTF,TGCGCCAGCAGCCAAGATCGGATGGTCTACGGCTACACCTTC
13,TRBJ1-4,TRBV19,NA,NA,CASSIAGRQGLFF,TGTGCCAGTAGTATAGCCGGACGTCAAGGACTGTTTTTT
15,TRBJ1-1,TRBV9,TRBD1,NA,CASSAGGQLNTEAFF,TGTGCCAGCAGCGCGGGGGGACAGCTGAACACTGAAGCTTTCTTT
17,TRBJ1-3,TRBV4-2,TRBD1,once,CASSSWTGGAKGNTIYF,TGTGCCAGCAGCTCGTGGACAGGGGGCGCAAAGGGAAACACCATATATTTT
12,TRBJ1-6,TRBV15,NA,NA,CATSRVNSPLHF,TGTGCCACCAGCAGAGTAAATTCACCCCTCCACTTT